The next 17 T cell receptor beta chains were all read from a single sample in a study of CXCR3-negative and CXCR3-positive naive CD8 T cells. 5' RACE that incorporated UMI labels was used to prepare the TRB cDNA libraries. Following a re-call of the 5' RACE reads, TCRdb has one entry per CDR3 protein and lacks DNA. Its listing shows 6,500 to 10,000 distinct CDR3 sequences. Sequencing was carried out using naive CXCR3- CD8+ T cells from blood. Noted subset: CD45RO-CCR7+CD27+CD95- naive CD8+ T cells lacking CXCR3 (TNR3-). Receptors were obtained from a human donor in good health. Some clones in this sample may be carry-over from other donors' samples.

The J gene is TRBJ2-1, the V gene TRBV6-6; without DNA, the TCRdb call of TRBD1 cannot be checked. In germline, CDR1 is MNHNY, CDR2 SVGAGI (reference sequence). The CDR3 sequence is 17 residues long. The chain's CDR3 is CASSYTTGEGSYNEQFF.

The rearrangement uses TRBV7-6 and TRBJ2-7; the TRBD2 assignment by TCRdb is unverifiable without DNA. Germline CDR1 and CDR2: SGHVS and FNYEAQ. This CDR3 comprises 14 residues. This CDR3 is CASSSRRARYEQYF.

The rearrangement joins TRBV29-1 to TRBJ2-1; TCRdb names TRBD1, which stays unverified in the absence of DNA. The germline gives CDR1 SQVTM, CDR2 ANQGSEA. This CDR3 has 16 residues. The CDR3 reads CSVEDWGLSSYNEQFF.

V gene TRBV6-5 combines with J gene TRBJ2-2. Germline V gene lookup returns CDR1 MNHEY and CDR2 SVGAGI. This CDR3 has 13 residues. CDR3 residues: CASSYSFAGELFF.

The V and J genes are TRBV5-5 and TRBJ2-5; TCRdb's D gene call, TRBD2, goes unchecked for lack of DNA. The CDR3 covers 17 residues. CDR1 is SGHKS and CDR2 is YYEKEE in the germline V gene (reference sequence). CDR3 loop: CASSPLFNRQGPETQYF.

This clonotype shows up as medium-sized (0.01 to 0.1%) by frequency. This chain connects TRBV20-1 to TRBJ2-7. The CDR3 has 16 amino acids. Germline lookup yields CDR1 DFQATT and CDR2 SNEGSKA (reference sequence). CDR3 in amino acids: CSARAYSSSRIYEQYF.

The chain has TRBV12-3 or TRBV12-4 and TRBJ2-1. There are 15 residues in the CDR3. The CDR3 sequence is CASSGDTYSYNEQFF.

Measured by frequency, this clonotype is medium-sized. This rearrangement joins TRBV29-1 to TRBJ2-3; TCRdb's D gene call, TRBD1, goes unchecked for lack of DNA. Germline lookup yields CDR1 SQVTM and CDR2 ANQGSEA. This CDR3 spans 17 amino acids. The chain's CDR3 is CSVEDGVRTGYTDTQYF.

By frequency, this clonotype is medium-sized (0.01 to 0.1%). The V gene is TRBV29-1, the J gene TRBJ1-2. The CDR3 is 14 residues long. Germline V gene data show CDR1 as SQVTM and CDR2 as ANQGSEA. This CDR3 is CSVLDAGKVDGYTF. Supplemented by reference TRBV29-1 and TRBJ1-2, the full variable domain reads SAVISQKPSRDICQRGTSLTIQCQVDSQVTMMFWYRQQPGQSLTLIATANQGSEATYESGFVIDKFPISRPNLTFSTLTVSNMSPEDSSIYLCSVLDAGKVDGYTFGSGTRLTVV.

The chain recombines TRBV29-1 with TRBJ1-1. Looked up from germline, CDR1 is SQVTM and CDR2 is ANQGSEA. The CDR3 consists of 11 residues. The CDR3 region is CSVTENTEAFF.

This sequence joins TRBV6-2 or TRBV6-3 and TRBJ2-7; the D gene TCRdb calls, TRBD2, cannot be checked with no DNA. Germline assignment: CDR1 MNHEY and CDR2 SVGEGT. The CDR3 length is 15 residues. Here the CDR3 reads CASSYSRRDPYEQYF.

The chain employs TRBV12-3 or TRBV12-4 and TRBJ1-4; TCRdb designates TRBD1, a call that cannot be tested without DNA. This CDR3 region has 16 residues. This CDR3 is CASSSSSQGLGEKLFF.

The CDR3 reads CATSREGTQYF. The chain carries TRBV15 and TRBJ2-5. The CDR3 extends over 11 amino acids. The germline V gene has CDR1 LNHNV and CDR2 YYDKDF (reference sequence).

This clonotype is classed as medium-sized by frequency. V and J are TRBV7-8 and TRBJ2-3. CDR3 length equals 13 residues. Germline V lookup: CDR1 SGHVS, CDR2 FQNEAQ. The CDR3 loop reads CASSLVPADTQYF.

This clonotype is deemed medium-sized by its frequency. The J gene is TRBJ1-2, the V gene TRBV29-1; the D call of TRBD1 rests on TCRdb alone, since no DNA is present to check it. The CDR3 loop spans 15 amino acids. Germline V gives CDR1 SQVTM, CDR2 ANQGSEA. CDR3 region: CSVGGQADLGYGYTF.

The chain carries TRBV6-5 and TRBJ2-7. The CDR3 runs to 13 residues. Germline-derived CDR1 and CDR2 are MNHEY and SVGAGI. The CDR3 is CASSYGTSYEQYF.

This chain links TRBV11-2 with TRBJ1-6. The CDR3 consists of 14 residues. Germline CDR1 SGHAT, CDR2 FQNNGV. The CDR3 loop is CATQLSTLYSPLHF. The variable domain in full, completed from reference TRBV11-2 and TRBJ1-6, reads EAGVAQSPRYKIIEKRQSVAFWCNPISGHATLYWYQQILGQGPKLLIQFQNNGVVDDSQLPKDRFSAERLKGVDSTLKIQPAKLEDSAVYLCATQLSTLYSPLHFGNGTRLTVT.